This T cell receptor (beta chain) originates from a study of OX40 agonist ivuxolimab in advanced cancers. Whole-study context: Prior therapy, whether anti-PD-1, anti-PD-L1 or anti-CTLA-4, was allowed, and roughly 40% had some. Findings of the study overall: Low normalized T-cell clonal expansion was additionally recorded for some nonresponders. Averaging showed that CD8+ T cells had more expanded clones than CD4+ did.

As to this clone: The antigen remains undetermined.

V lost 8 bases and J lost 2; bases outside the gene matches: 10. Germline CDR1 and CDR2: SNHLY and FYNNEI. The CDR3 extends over 15 amino acids. Only in-frame clones appear in the TCRdb table, and some are missing; sequencing was by immunoSEQ multiplex PCR. The repertoire holds around 110,000 clones, with about nine tenths as singletons. At cycle 4 day 1, cycle 7 day 1, and baseline, blood was sampled. Sequencing used CD4+ or CD8+ T cells sorted from blood, obtained in a trial of the OX40 agonist ivuxolimab. The receptor's source is an adult with an advanced solid tumor such as melanoma, head and neck, liver or kidney cancer. The chain links TRBV2 to TRBJ1-2, with 8 bases lining up with TRBD1. The CDR3 nucleotides read TGTGCCAGCGCCTACGTTCAGGGGGCAAACTATGGCTACACCTTC. Amino acids: CASAYVQGANYGYTF.